This T cell receptor beta chain was captured by sequencing in a study of response to subunit inactivated influenza vaccine. TCRdb itself ran the RT-PCR reads through MiXCR, one entry per CDR3 protein. The repertoire holds hundreds of thousands of distinct CDR3 sequences, with 14% as singletons. Germline CDR1 reads LGHNA; CDR2 reads YSLEER. This CDR3 comprises 17 residues. The trim removed 0 bases at V and 5 bases at J, leaving 9 bases unmatched. This clonotype occurred many times. Its antigen is not identified. Study results and caveats: Authors suggested each seasonal flu vaccination may recruit only limited numbers of new T cells.

The clonotype was recovered from a man aged 50-60 years who received an inactivated influenza vaccine. This rearrangement joins TRBV4-3 to TRBJ2-1; TRBD1 agrees at 8 bases. The material was PBMCs from blood, obtained roughly 15 days before vaccination. The CDR3 DNA is TGCGCCAGCAGCCAAGATTTCGGCAGGGGGCTTGACAATGAGCAGTTCTTC. Protein: CASSQDFGRGLDNEQFF.